This T cell receptor beta chain was sequenced for a study of blood T cell repertoires in COVID-19. Study summary: PBMCs, B-cell-depleted T cells, or T cells were the source of the cDNA or gDNA that made up the material.

Germline V gene lookup returns CDR1 MDHEN and CDR2 SYDVKM. With 3 bases removed from V and 0 bases from J, the gap between germline ends came to 3 bases. This CDR3 comprises 13 residues. Original data processing: Scientists estimated how many nucleated cells there were by amplifying reference gene primers. Assay: immunoSEQ multiplex PCR; the TCRdb copy retains only in-frame clones and omits some. The V and J calls and the clone size are those of that table, but D and trimming were determined from the DNA. This sample has over 45,000 clones; approximately 80% occur once, and the top ten carry around a fifth.

V usage is TRBV28 and J usage is TRBJ1-5, with D uncertain. The receptor was isolated from a human donor with active or convalescent COVID-19. The donor label of this sample is uncertain. Sequencing was done on a sample of peripheral blood. CDR3 protein: CASSLASNQPQHF. The CDR3 DNA is TGTGCCAGCAGTTTGGCTAGCAATCAGCCCCAGCATTTT.